The sequence of this T cell receptor beta chain was determined in a study of T cell responses to AZD1222 COVID-19 vaccine. Measured with immunoSEQ multiplex PCR; TCRdb has only the in-frame clones, and not every one. This sample has about 140,000 clones, with 90% to 95% found just once. Germline-derived CDR1 and CDR2 are LGHNA and YNFKEQ. The J segment lost 5 bases and the V segment lost 0 bases, leaving 6 bases of the junction unmatched. The CDR3 is 16 amino acids. The receptor's source is an adult in good health. The chain couples TRBV4-2 to TRBJ2-2, with TRBD2 matching over 7 bases. Sample: peripheral blood, taken on day 0 of AZD1222 vaccination. DNA of the CDR3: TGTGCCAGCAGCCAAGAAGGGACGGGAGGAACCGGGGAGCTGTTTTTT. Its translation: CASSQEGTGGTGELFF.